The clone carrying this T cell receptor (beta chain) was counted many times. These data originate in a study of cytomegalovirus exposure and HLA in healthy donors. CDR1 and CDR2 (germline): SQVTM, ANQGSEA. V lost 7 bases, J lost 3 bases, and 6 bases stayed unmatched. CDR3 length equals 13 residues. PCR primers comprised 60 Vbeta and 13 Jbeta primers. Clones were sequenced by immunoSEQ multiplex PCR, and TCRdb holds only the in-frame ones, with some missing. Among tens of thousands of clones listed, around 9.1% were seen once. The clonotype was recovered from a man in his fifties or sixties in good health and CMV-seropositive. J is TRBJ2-5 and V is TRBV29-1; 9 bases are shared with TRBD1. Sequenced: PBMCs. The CDR3 sequence is CSAEGQGKETQYF. The CDR3 nucleotides read TGCAGCGCCGAGGGACAGGGCAAAGAGACCCAGTACTTC.